This is a list of T cell receptor beta chains from one sample in a study of shared clonotypes between healthy human individuals. The repertoire was sequenced with immunoSEQ multiplex PCR; TCRdb's copy has only in-frame clones and lacks some. The sample shows 2 million to 2.5 million clones, more than 90% of them seen only once. The material sequenced was naive CD4+ T cells sorted from blood. The receptor source for this set is a man aged 18 to 30 in good health. The CDR3 runs from the conserved cysteine through the conserved F or W. Each record gives: J gene, clone size, V gene, D gene, CDR3 DNA, CDR3 protein. A D gene is named only where the DNA matches it firmly. Clone sizes are given selectively: once, few, many, or a class where the clone is expanded.

j_gene: TRBJ1-6; abundance: -; v_gene: TRBV5-1; d_gene: -; CDR3nt: TGCGCCAGCAGCTTGAGGGGGTTGGATTCACCCCTCCACTTT; CDR3aa: CASSLRGLDSPLHF
j_gene: TRBJ1-3; abundance: -; v_gene: TRBV19; d_gene: -; CDR3nt: TGTGCCAGTAGGAGGACAGACTCTGGAAACACCATATATTTT; CDR3aa: CASRRTDSGNTIYF
j_gene: TRBJ2-1; abundance: -; v_gene: TRBV5-1; d_gene: -; CDR3nt: TGCGCCAGCAGCTTACGGACTGGAGGGGACAATGAGCAGTTCTTC; CDR3aa: CASSLRTGGDNEQFF
j_gene: TRBJ1-2; abundance: once; v_gene: TRBV2; d_gene: -; CDR3nt: TGTGCCAGCAGCGACAGACAGGTCCGCGGCTACACCTTC; CDR3aa: CASSDRQVRGYTF
j_gene: TRBJ2-6; abundance: -; v_gene: TRBV7-2; d_gene: TRBD1; CDR3nt: TGTGCCAGCAGCTCAGGACAGGCTCTATTCTCTGGGGCCAACGTCCTGACTTTC; CDR3aa: CASSSGQALFSGANVLTF
j_gene: TRBJ1-4; abundance: -; v_gene: TRBV6-1; d_gene: TRBD1; CDR3nt: TGTGCCAGCAGCCCCTCGGGACAGGGTGTTGAAAAACTGTTTTTT; CDR3aa: CASSPSGQGVEKLFF
j_gene: TRBJ2-1; abundance: -; v_gene: TRBV6-5; d_gene: -; CDR3nt: TGTGCCAGCAGTTACGGCGAAAAGGGCGAGCAGTTCTTC; CDR3aa: CASSYGEKGEQFF
j_gene: TRBJ2-1; abundance: -; v_gene: TRBV9; d_gene: TRBD2; CDR3nt: TGTGCCAGCAGCCCCCCCGTTAGCGGGACTGATGAGCAGTTCTTC; CDR3aa: CASSPPVSGTDEQFF
j_gene: TRBJ2-1; abundance: -; v_gene: TRBV7-3; d_gene: -; CDR3nt: TGTGCCAGCAGCCCAACTGGCACCTCCTACAATGAGCAGTTCTTC; CDR3aa: CASSPTGTSYNEQFF
j_gene: TRBJ2-5; abundance: -; v_gene: TRBV15; d_gene: -; CDR3nt: TGTGCCACCAGCAGAGGTCTGCAAGAGACCCAGTACTTC; CDR3aa: CATSRGLQETQYF
j_gene: TRBJ1-2; abundance: -; v_gene: TRBV28; d_gene: TRBD1; CDR3nt: TGTGCCAGCAGATTACAGGGGCCCTATGGCTACACCTTC; CDR3aa: CASRLQGPYGYTF
j_gene: TRBJ2-7; abundance: -; v_gene: TRBV5-1; d_gene: -; CDR3nt: TGCGCCAGCAGCTTCGGTACGACAGAATACCACGAGCAGTACTTC; CDR3aa: CASSFGTTEYHEQYF
j_gene: TRBJ1-4; abundance: -; v_gene: TRBV29-1; d_gene: -; CDR3nt: TGCAGCGTTGTATGGGGATTCAATGAAAAACTGTTTTTT; CDR3aa: CSVVWGFNEKLFF
j_gene: TRBJ2-3; abundance: -; v_gene: TRBV18; d_gene: -; CDR3nt: TGTGCCAGCTCCCAGATGTCCCCTCAGGATACGCAGTATTTT; CDR3aa: CASSQMSPQDTQYF
j_gene: TRBJ1-3; abundance: -; v_gene: TRBV14; d_gene: -; CDR3nt: TGTGCCAGCAGCCAACAGCCGTCTGGAAACACCATATATTTT; CDR3aa: CASSQQPSGNTIYF
j_gene: TRBJ2-2; abundance: -; v_gene: TRBV5-1; d_gene: TRBD2; CDR3nt: TGCGCCAGCAGCTTGGAGACTAGCGGGATTAACACCGGGGAGCTGTTTTTT; CDR3aa: CASSLETSGINTGELFF
j_gene: TRBJ1-6; abundance: -; v_gene: TRBV2; d_gene: TRBD1; CDR3nt: TGTGCCAGCAGTGAAAGCCAGGGGGGCTTTTCACCCCTCCACTTT; CDR3aa: CASSESQGGFSPLHF
j_gene: TRBJ1-3; abundance: -; v_gene: TRBV4-1; d_gene: -; CDR3nt: TGCGCCAGCAGCCAAGATCGGGACGGGGCGTACACCATATATTTT; CDR3aa: CASSQDRDGAYTIYF
j_gene: TRBJ2-5; abundance: -; v_gene: TRBV30; d_gene: -; CDR3nt: TGTGCCTGCCTGGGACACAGCCAAGAGACCCAGTACTTC; CDR3aa: CACLGHSQETQYF
j_gene: TRBJ1-1; abundance: -; v_gene: TRBV6-6; d_gene: -; CDR3nt: TGTGCCAGCAGTTACCAACAATTGAACACTGAAGCTTTCTTT; CDR3aa: CASSYQQLNTEAFF
j_gene: TRBJ1-2; abundance: -; v_gene: TRBV7-2; d_gene: TRBD1; CDR3nt: TGTGCCAGCAGCTTAGAGGCCGGGACAGGGGTCGGCTACACCTTC; CDR3aa: CASSLEAGTGVGYTF
j_gene: TRBJ1-1; abundance: -; v_gene: TRBV30; d_gene: -; CDR3nt: TGTGCCTGGAGTGTGGGTAGTCTCAAAGGGAACACTGAAGCTTTCTTT; CDR3aa: CAWSVGSLKGNTEAFF
j_gene: TRBJ2-3; abundance: -; v_gene: TRBV30; d_gene: -; CDR3nt: TGTGCCTGGAGCCGAGAGTTGACGAGCGCCTCAGATACGCAGTATTTT; CDR3aa: CAWSRELTSASDTQYF
j_gene: TRBJ2-3; abundance: -; v_gene: TRBV6-1; d_gene: -; CDR3nt: TGTGCCAGCAGTGAAAATAGGCGGATAAGGACAGATACGCAGTATTTT; CDR3aa: CASSENRRIRTDTQYF
j_gene: TRBJ1-1; abundance: -; v_gene: TRBV13; d_gene: -; CDR3nt: TGTGCCAGCAGTCGTACAGGGCTGGACACTGAAGCTTTCTTT; CDR3aa: CASSRTGLDTEAFF
j_gene: TRBJ2-1; abundance: -; v_gene: TRBV7-8; d_gene: -; CDR3nt: TGTGCCAGCAGCTTAATTCGCGGTCCAAAGGGCAATGAGCAGTTCTTC; CDR3aa: CASSLIRGPKGNEQFF
j_gene: TRBJ2-3; abundance: -; v_gene: TRBV6-1; d_gene: TRBD1; CDR3nt: TGTGCCAGCAGCCCCCCGGGACAGGGGGCGAATACGCAGTATTTT; CDR3aa: CASSPPGQGANTQYF
j_gene: TRBJ1-5; abundance: -; v_gene: TRBV15; d_gene: -; CDR3nt: TGTGCCACCAGCAGAATGGTAGGGGATCAGCCCCAGCATTTT; CDR3aa: CATSRMVGDQPQHF
j_gene: TRBJ2-7; abundance: -; v_gene: TRBV7-2; d_gene: TRBD2; CDR3nt: TGTGCCAGCAGCTCGGGACTAGCGGGGCGCGAGCAGTACTTC; CDR3aa: CASSSGLAGREQYF
j_gene: TRBJ1-4; abundance: once; v_gene: TRBV29-1; d_gene: -; CDR3nt: TGCAGCGTGCAACCGGGGGGAACTAATGAAAAACTGTTTTTT; CDR3aa: CSVQPGGTNEKLFF
j_gene: TRBJ2-5; abundance: -; v_gene: TRBV7-6; d_gene: -; CDR3nt: TGTGCCAGCAGCCAGCTCTCGCGGGGTCAAGAAGAGACCCAGTACTTC; CDR3aa: CASSQLSRGQEETQYF
j_gene: TRBJ1-6; abundance: -; v_gene: TRBV6-5; d_gene: -; CDR3nt: TGTGCCAGCAGCGAGGGGGAAACCTATAATTCACCCCTCCACTTT; CDR3aa: CASSEGETYNSPLHF
j_gene: TRBJ2-5; abundance: -; v_gene: TRBV27; d_gene: TRBD2; CDR3nt: TGTGCCAGCAGTGGGACTAGCGTTCCAGAGACCCAGTACTTC; CDR3aa: CASSGTSVPETQYF
j_gene: TRBJ1-5; abundance: few; v_gene: TRBV30; d_gene: TRBD1; CDR3nt: TGTGCCTGGAGTGGACAGGGGGATCAGCCCCAGCATTTT; CDR3aa: CAWSGQGDQPQHF
j_gene: TRBJ2-1; abundance: -; v_gene: TRBV7-2; d_gene: TRBD2; CDR3nt: TGTGCCAGCAGCCCCCTAGCGGGGGGGAGTGAGCAGTTCTTC; CDR3aa: CASSPLAGGSEQFF
j_gene: TRBJ2-7; abundance: -; v_gene: TRBV11-2; d_gene: -; CDR3nt: TGTGCCAGCAGCAGTCAGAGGGCTCGCGGTTCCGAGCAGTACTTC; CDR3aa: CASSSQRARGSEQYF
j_gene: TRBJ2-2; abundance: -; v_gene: TRBV5-1; d_gene: TRBD2; CDR3nt: TGCGCCAGCAGCCTAGCGGGAGAAAGGTCCGGGGAGCTGTTTTTT; CDR3aa: CASSLAGERSGELFF
j_gene: TRBJ2-3; abundance: -; v_gene: TRBV30; d_gene: -; CDR3nt: TGTGCCTGGAGTGTAAGGGCGGAAACGGCTACGCAGTATTTT; CDR3aa: CAWSVRAETATQYF
j_gene: TRBJ2-7; abundance: -; v_gene: TRBV11-1; d_gene: -; CDR3nt: TGTGCCAGCAGCTTCCAGGGTAACGAGCAGTACTTC; CDR3aa: CASSFQGNEQYF
j_gene: TRBJ2-7; abundance: -; v_gene: TRBV5-1; d_gene: TRBD2; CDR3nt: TGCGCCAGCAGCTACGACAGTGTAGCGGGAGACAACTACGAGCAGTACTTC; CDR3aa: CASSYDSVAGDNYEQYF
j_gene: TRBJ2-2; abundance: -; v_gene: TRBV4-1; d_gene: -; CDR3nt: TGCGCCAGCAGCCAATGGTCAACTAGCCCCACCGGGGAGCTGTTTTTT; CDR3aa: CASSQWSTSPTGELFF
j_gene: TRBJ1-4; abundance: once; v_gene: TRBV7-2; d_gene: TRBD1; CDR3nt: TGTGCCAGCAGCTCACGCCAGGGGGAACTGTTTTTT; CDR3aa: CASSSRQGELFF
j_gene: TRBJ2-3; abundance: -; v_gene: TRBV5-1; d_gene: -; CDR3nt: TGCGCCAGCAGCGTATTGAATTCAGATACGCAGTATTTT; CDR3aa: CASSVLNSDTQYF
j_gene: TRBJ2-7; abundance: -; v_gene: TRBV5-1; d_gene: -; CDR3nt: TGCGCCAGCAGCGCGACCGGGACGGAGAACTACGAGCAGTACTTC; CDR3aa: CASSATGTENYEQYF
j_gene: TRBJ2-3; abundance: -; v_gene: TRBV2; d_gene: -; CDR3nt: TGTGCCAGCAGGTTCTCTAGCACAGATACGCAGTATTTT; CDR3aa: CASRFSSTDTQYF
j_gene: TRBJ2-3; abundance: -; v_gene: TRBV6-6; d_gene: -; CDR3nt: TGTGCCAGCAGTTACTCTCCAGGGCTTAGCACAGATACGCAGTATTTT; CDR3aa: CASSYSPGLSTDTQYF
j_gene: TRBJ1-5; abundance: -; v_gene: TRBV18; d_gene: -; CDR3nt: TGTGCCAGCTCACCAGAAAGAGCCTCCCTCAATCAGCCCCAGCATTTT; CDR3aa: CASSPERASLNQPQHF
j_gene: TRBJ2-2; abundance: -; v_gene: TRBV10-3; d_gene: -; CDR3nt: TGTGCCATCAGAGATACAGGTGGGGAGCTGTTTTTT; CDR3aa: CAIRDTGGELFF
j_gene: TRBJ2-2; abundance: -; v_gene: TRBV7-6; d_gene: -; CDR3nt: TGTGCCAGCAGCTTAACGACAGCCCTCGGCACCGGGGAGCTGTTTTTT; CDR3aa: CASSLTTALGTGELFF
j_gene: TRBJ2-7; abundance: -; v_gene: TRBV6-8; d_gene: TRBD2; CDR3nt: TGTGCCAGCAGTTACGCGGGACTAGCGGTGAGCTCCTACGAGCAGTACTTC; CDR3aa: CASSYAGLAVSSYEQYF
j_gene: TRBJ2-5; abundance: -; v_gene: TRBV7-2; d_gene: -; CDR3nt: TGTGCCAGCAGCTCCCTGGGGTGGTCCCAGTACTTC; CDR3aa: CASSSLGWSQYF
j_gene: TRBJ2-7; abundance: -; v_gene: TRBV6-6; d_gene: TRBD1; CDR3nt: TGTGCCAGCAGTTCTACAGGGGAAAATAACGAGCAGTACTTC; CDR3aa: CASSSTGENNEQYF